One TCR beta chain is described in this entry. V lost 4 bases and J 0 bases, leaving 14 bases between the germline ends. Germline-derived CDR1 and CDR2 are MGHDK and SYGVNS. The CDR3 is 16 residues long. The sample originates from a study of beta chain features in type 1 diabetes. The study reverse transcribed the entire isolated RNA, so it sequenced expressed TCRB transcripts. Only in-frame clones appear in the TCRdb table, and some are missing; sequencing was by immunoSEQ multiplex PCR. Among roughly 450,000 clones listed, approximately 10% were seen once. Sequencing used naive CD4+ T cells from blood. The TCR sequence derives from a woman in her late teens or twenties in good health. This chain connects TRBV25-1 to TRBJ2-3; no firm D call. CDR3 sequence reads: CASSARPATSTDTQYF. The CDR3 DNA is TGTGCCAGCAGTGCTCGGCCAGCGACTAGCACAGATACGCAGTATTTT.